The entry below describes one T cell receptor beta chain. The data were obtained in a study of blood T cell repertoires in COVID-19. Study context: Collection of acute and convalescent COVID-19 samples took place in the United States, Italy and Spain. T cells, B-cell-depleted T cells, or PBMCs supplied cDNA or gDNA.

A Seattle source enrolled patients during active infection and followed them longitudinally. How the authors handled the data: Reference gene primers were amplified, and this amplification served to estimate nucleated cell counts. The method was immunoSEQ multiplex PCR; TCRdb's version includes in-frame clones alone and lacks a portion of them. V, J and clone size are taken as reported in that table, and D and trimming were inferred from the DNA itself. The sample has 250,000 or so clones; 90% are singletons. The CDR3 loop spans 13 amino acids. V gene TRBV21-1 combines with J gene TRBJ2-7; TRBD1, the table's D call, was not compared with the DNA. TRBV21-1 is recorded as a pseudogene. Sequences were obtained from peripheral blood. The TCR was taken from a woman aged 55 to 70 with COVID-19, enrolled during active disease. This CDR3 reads CASSKRGSYEQYF. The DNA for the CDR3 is TGTGCCAGCAGCAAAAGGGGTTCCTACGAGCAGTACTTC.